This T cell receptor beta chain appears in the sequencing data of a study of technical replicates of blood from several donors. Trimming took 8 bases from V and 8 from J, leaving 19 bases between them. CDR1 is MDHEN and CDR2 is SYDVKM in the germline V gene. The CDR3 totals 14 residues. Sequencing was performed with immunoSEQ multiplex PCR; in TCRdb, only in-frame clones are kept and a portion is missing. The sample includes about 79,000 clones, roughly 92% of them seen just once. The receptor's source is a human donor in good health. The specimen was T cells isolated from PBMCs. This chain links TRBV28 with TRBJ1-5; the D gene is possibly TRBD1 (6 bases). This chain's CDR3 is CASGWDTLGKPQHF. CDR3 nucleotide sequence: TGTGCCAGCGGATGGGACACCCTTGGGAAGCCCCAGCATTTT.